The clone carrying this TCR beta chain was seen only once. The source of the sample is a study of blood T cell repertoires in COVID-19. Looking at the study overall: Both acute and convalescent COVID-19 samples were obtained from the United States, Italy and Spain. T cells, B-cell-depleted T cells, or PBMCs supplied cDNA or gDNA.

The CDR3 is made up of 15 amino acids. With 5 bases removed from V and 3 bases from J, the gap between germline ends came to 13 bases. Germline V gene sequence: CDR1 MNHEY, CDR2 SVGEGT. Clones were read by immunoSEQ multiplex PCR, and TCRdb kept only the in-frame ones, dropping some. The table lists about 44,000 clones, 80% to 90% of them singletons. The V gene is TRBV6-2 or TRBV6-3, the J gene TRBJ1-4, with no clear D. The sequenced sample consisted of peripheral blood. The source of this sequence is a man between 70 and 80 years old with active COVID-19. In DNA form, the CDR3 reads TGTGCCAGCAGTCCCCCGGGGAGACCTAATGAAAAACTGTTTTTT. This sequence encodes CASSPPGRPNEKLFF.